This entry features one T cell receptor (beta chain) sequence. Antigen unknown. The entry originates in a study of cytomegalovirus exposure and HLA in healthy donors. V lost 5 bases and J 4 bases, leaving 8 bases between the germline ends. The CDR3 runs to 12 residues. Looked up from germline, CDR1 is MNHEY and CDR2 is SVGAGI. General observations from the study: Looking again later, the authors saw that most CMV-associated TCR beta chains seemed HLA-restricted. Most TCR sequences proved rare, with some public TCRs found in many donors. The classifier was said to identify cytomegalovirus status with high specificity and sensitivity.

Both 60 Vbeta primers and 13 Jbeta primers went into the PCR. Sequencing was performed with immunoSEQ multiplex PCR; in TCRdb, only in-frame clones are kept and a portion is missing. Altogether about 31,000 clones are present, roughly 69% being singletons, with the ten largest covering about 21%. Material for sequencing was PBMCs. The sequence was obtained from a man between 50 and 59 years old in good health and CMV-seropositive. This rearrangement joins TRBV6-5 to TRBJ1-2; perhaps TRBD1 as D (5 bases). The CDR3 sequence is CASSPQGYGYTF. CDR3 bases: TGTGCCAGCAGTCCTCAGGGCTATGGCTACACCTTC.